One sample yielded the 5 T cell receptor beta chains listed below, sequenced in a study of CD8+CD57+ T cells in acquired aplastic anemia. Using genomic DNA as the template, TCR beta VDJ and CDR3 profiling was carried out. One entry per CDR3 protein, called by TCRdb with MiXCR from the reads. In the table there are approximately 220,000 distinct CDR3 sequences, around 45% of which are singletons. All patients picked for sequencing had shown, by flow cytometry, an expansion of CD8+CD57+ cells. Sequencing was carried out using sorted CD4+, CD8+, or CD8+CD57+ T cells (not recorded which) from PBMCs. The receptors shown here come from a human donor with aplastic anemia.

This chain uses TRBV29-1 with TRBJ2-7; tentatively, D is TRBD1 or TRBD2 (6 bases each). Germline CDR1 is SQVTM and CDR2 is ANQGSEA. This CDR3 has 14 amino acids. V was pared by 1 base and J by 4 bases, with 14 bases between. CDR3 residues: CSVEGGAHGYEQYF. The CDR3 bases are TGCAGCGTTGAAGGGGGGGCCCATGGGTACGAGCAGTACTTC.

Of note for this clonotype: This may be a read error: a much more frequent sequence differs by one nucleotide. The V and J genes are TRBV5-5 and TRBJ2-5; D might be TRBD1 or TRBD2, each matching 5 bases. The CDR3 covers 14 residues. Trimming stripped 3 bases from V and 10 bases from J, with 19 bases between. Looked up from germline, CDR1 is SGHKS and CDR2 is YYEKEE (reference sequence). Written as DNA, the CDR3 is TGTGCCAGCAGCTCTCCGGGACGGGCCTACGACCAGTACTTC. It translates to CASSSPGRAYDQYF.

CDR3 in amino acids: CASSDLGMGGYTF. The CDR3 nucleotides are TGTGCCAGCAGTGACTTGGGGATGGGTGGCTACACCTTC. This chain links TRBV25-1 with TRBJ1-2; D unclear. V was cut by 3 bases and J by 7 bases, with 12 bases left in between. The CDR3 is made up of 13 amino acids. Germline values: CDR1 MGHDK, CDR2 SYGVNS.

A word on this clonotype: This may arise from a read error, as a much more abundant clone is one base away. The chain recombines TRBV5-4 with TRBJ2-3; D unresolved. Germline lookup yields CDR1 SGHNT and CDR2 YYREEE (reference sequence). With 2 bases removed from V and 5 bases from J, the gap between germline ends came to 18 bases. The CDR3 is made up of 16 amino acids. CDR3 coding DNA: TGTGCCAGCAGCTTACCCGAACCCACACCTGTAGATACGCAGTATTTT. Translated, it gives CASSLPEPTPVDTQYF.

This clonotype was observed a single time. Being one base from a much bigger clone, this may be a read error. The chain couples TRBV9 to TRBJ2-2; D gene uncertain. Trimming removed 4 bases at V and 5 bases at J, with 18 bases between. Germline values: CDR1 SGDLS, CDR2 YYNGEE. The CDR3 totals 16 residues. Written as DNA, the CDR3 is TGTGCCAGCAGCCAAGCTAGAAGGGTCGGAACCGGGGAGCTGTTTTTT. This codes for CASSQARRVGTGELFF.